This T cell receptor beta chain was profiled in a study of T cells in Graves' hyperthyroidism and ophthalmopathy. The CDR3 is 12 residues long. V lost 1 base, J lost 8 bases, and 9 bases lay in between. The germline V gene has CDR1 LGHNT and CDR2 FRNRAP. RNA transcripts provided the source from which TCR beta CDR3 regions were amplified. The primer set for the first-round RT-PCR of the TCR CDR3 was HTBI. TCRdb re-called the multiplex PCR reads with MiXCR, one entry per CDR3 protein. Here the sample spans about 560,000 distinct CDR3 sequences, approximately 15% being singletons. Criteria for exclusion of patients were uncontrolled infection, other autoimmune disease, pregnancy or lactation.

Sequenced material: blood. This clonotype originated in a woman between 18 and 29 years old with Graves' hyperthyroidism. The chain links TRBV12-5 to TRBJ2-7; D unclear. The chain's CDR3 is CASGLGTAKQYF. For the CDR3, the DNA is TGTGCTAGTGGTTTGGGGACCGCGAAGCAGTACTTC. Looking up the rest from reference TRBV12-5 and TRBJ2-7 gives the full variable domain: DARVTQTPRHKVTEMGQEVTMRCQPILGHNTVFWYRQTMMQGLELLAYFRNRAPLDDSGMPKDRFSAEMPDATLATLKIQPSEPRDSAVYFCASGLGTAKQYFGPGTRLTVT.